A single sample is the source of the 32 T cell receptor beta chains below, sequenced in a study of beta chain features in type 1 diabetes. All of the isolated RNA was reverse transcribed, so expressed TCRB transcripts were sequenced. Sequencing used immunoSEQ multiplex PCR; TCRdb keeps in-frame clones, though not all of them. The sample lists about 40,000 clones, roughly 49% occurring once. Sequenced: central memory CD4+ T cells from blood. Receptor source: a woman younger than 30 in good health.

A few counts support this clone. The chain has TRBV19 and TRBJ2-2, with a weak D call TRBD1 (5 bases). The CDR3 contains 15 residues. Trimming took off 4 bases at V and 0 bases at J, with 9 bases between the two ends. Per germline, CDR1 LNHDA and CDR2 SQIVND (reference sequence). The CDR3 coding sequence is TGTGCCAGTAGTAAAGGGGTGCCGAACACCGGGGAGCTGTTTTTT. Protein product: CASSKGVPNTGELFF. The complete variable domain, with remaining parts taken from reference TRBV19 and TRBJ2-2, reads DGGITQSPKYLFRKEGQNVTLSCEQNLNHDAMYWYRQDPGQGLRLIYYSQIVNDFQKGDIAEGYSVSREKKESFPLTVTSAQKNPTAFYLCASSKGVPNTGELFFGEGSRLTVL.

The chain couples TRBV28 to TRBJ1-5, with TRBD1 matching over 7 bases. Germline V gene data show CDR1 as MDHEN and CDR2 as SYDVKM. Trimming took 6 bases from V and 0 from J; bases not matched to a gene: 11. This CDR3 is built from 17 residues. The CDR3 reads CASRDRDRSYSNQPQHF. In DNA form, the CDR3 reads TGTGCCAGCAGGGACCGGGACAGATCTTATAGCAATCAGCCCCAGCATTTT.

This chain joins TRBV10-3 and TRBJ1-1, with 8 bases matching TRBD1. Germline loops: CDR1 ENHRY, CDR2 SYGVKD. CDR3 length: 14 amino acids. The junction had 5 bases not matched to a gene; V was cut back by 6 bases and J by 2 bases. CDR3 in DNA: TGTGCCATCAGCTCGGACAGGGCAAACACTGAAGCTTTCTTT. Its protein is CAISSDRANTEAFF.

As regards this clone: Relative to the germline gene, one junction end is altered; a read error may explain this. This chain links TRBV6-5 with TRBJ2-3; 15 positions agree with TRBD2. The CDR3 length is 12 residues. Germline assignment: CDR1 MNHEY and CDR2 SVGAGI. Written as DNA, the CDR3 is TGTGCCAGCAGTGAACAGGGACTAGCGGGAGGCTTT. Amino acid sequence: CASSEQGLAGGF.

This clone appeared a single time. The chain links TRBV4-1 to TRBJ2-7, with 11 bases aligning to TRBD2. With V trimmed by 4 bases and J by 4 bases, 3 bases remained unmatched. Germline values: CDR1 MGHRA, CDR2 YSYEKL. The CDR3 length is 14 residues. CDR3 residues: CASSRLAGIYEQYF. The CDR3 DNA reads as TGCGCCAGCAGCCGACTAGCGGGGATATACGAGCAGTACTTC.

The chain is built from TRBV11-2 and TRBJ1-1, with 7 bases matching TRBD1. This CDR3 comprises 16 residues. The V segment lost 5 bases and the J segment 1 base; nucleotides outside the gene matches: 10. Germline CDR1 is SGHAT and CDR2 is FQNNGV. The CDR3: CASSPYTGTANTEAFF. The CDR3 nucleotides are TGTGCCAGCAGCCCCTATACCGGGACAGCGAACACTGAAGCTTTCTTT.

V is TRBV5-1 and J is TRBJ2-5; D perhaps matches TRBD1 (6 bases). The CDR3 loop spans 14 amino acids. V gave up 4 bases and J gave up 2 bases, with 12 bases separating them. Germline V gene sequence: CDR1 SGHRS, CDR2 YFSETQ. The CDR3 sequence: CASSIGQIQETQYF. The CDR3 bases are TGCGCCAGCAGCATCGGACAGATACAAGAGACCCAGTACTTC.

The rearrangement joins TRBV7-2 to TRBJ1-6; 9 nucleotides line up with TRBD1. The V segment lost 6 bases and the J segment 11 bases; nucleotides outside the gene matches: 11. This CDR3 is 15 amino acids long. Per the germline V gene, CDR1 is SGHTA and CDR2 is FQGNSA. For the CDR3, the DNA is TGTGCCAGCAGGCAACCGGGGACAGGGACGACACCCCTCCACTTT. It is translated as CASRQPGTGTTPLHF.

This clone showed up just a few times. This rearrangement joins TRBV7-2 to TRBJ2-3; tentative D call: TRBD2 (5 bases). In germline, CDR1 is SGHTA, CDR2 FQGNSA. V lost 5 bases and J lost 11, with 20 bases in between. The CDR3 sequence is 14 residues long. Here the CDR3 reads CASSQTAGEIRQYF. The CDR3 DNA is TGTGCCAGCAGCCAAACCGCCGGGGAGATAAGGCAGTATTTT.

This rearrangement joins TRBV18 to TRBJ2-3; TRBD2 matches 14 bases. Germline assignment: CDR1 KGHSH and CDR2 LQKENI. The CDR3 is made up of 16 amino acids. After removal of 6 bases from V and 5 bases from J, the junction contained 7 bases not matched to a gene. The CDR3 bases are TGTGCCAGCTCTCGCGGGACTAGCGGGAGTCAAGATACGCAGTATTTT. As protein: CASSRGTSGSQDTQYF.

The chain employs TRBV6-1 and TRBJ2-4, with 11 bases identical to TRBD2. Germline-derived CDR1 and CDR2 are MNHNS and SASEGT. This CDR3 spans 14 amino acids. Germline trimming cut 5 bases from V and 7 bases from J; bases unmatched to any gene: 4. The CDR3 sequence is CASSLLAGENIQYF. Written as DNA, the CDR3 is TGTGCCAGCAGTTTACTAGCGGGAGAGAACATTCAGTACTTC.

The rearrangement uses TRBV29-1 and TRBJ1-2; 11 bases are shared with TRBD1. With V trimmed by 6 bases and J by 1 base, 7 bases remained unmatched. The CDR3 runs to 15 residues. CDR1 is SQVTM, CDR2 ANQGSEA, per germline. CDR3 loop: CSVWTGGVGNYGYTF. The CDR3 bases are TGCAGCGTCTGGACAGGGGGCGTCGGTAACTATGGCTACACCTTC.

Only a few counts were recorded for this clone. The chain couples TRBV4-1 to TRBJ2-1; D possibly corresponds to TRBD2 (6 bases). The CDR3 has 14 amino acids. Germline V gives CDR1 MGHRA, CDR2 YSYEKL. V was pared by 5 bases and J by 10 bases, with 18 bases between. The CDR3 loop reads CASSETEGLGEQFF. In DNA form, the CDR3 reads TGCGCCAGCAGCGAAACGGAGGGGCTGGGGGAGCAGTTCTTC.

This clone has just one count. J is TRBJ2-5 and V is TRBV2; no clear D gene. Germline CDR1 reads SNHLY; CDR2 reads FYNNEI. Trimming shortened V by 4 bases and J by 1 base, and 7 bases separated the two germline ends. CDR3 length: 13 residues. CDR3 bases: TGTGCCAGCAGTGTTTCGGTCCAAGAGACCCAGTACTTC. It codes for CASSVSVQETQYF.

In DNA, the CDR3 is TGTGCCAGCTCAAGGGACACCTCAAATGAGCAGTTCTTC. Translation gives CASSRDTSNEQFF. The chain carries TRBV18 and TRBJ2-1; tentative D call: TRBD1 (6 bases). This CDR3 region has 13 residues. Trimming removed 5 bases from V and 7 bases from J, with 12 bases in between. Per the germline V gene, CDR1 is KGHSH and CDR2 is LQKENI.

The rearrangement joins TRBV5-1 to TRBJ2-5; 13 positions match TRBD2. CDR1 and CDR2 from the germline V gene are SGHRS and YFSETQ. The CDR3 runs 19 residues. Losses at the gene ends were 4 bases for V and 1 base for J; bases not matched to a gene: 13. CDR3 DNA: TGCGCCAGCAGCCCGGGACTAGCGGGGCACTCTACCCCCCAAGAGACCCAGTACTTC. Translation: CASSPGLAGHSTPQETQYF. The full variable domain, rest sourced from reference TRBV5-1 and TRBJ2-5, is KAGVTQTPRYLIKTRGQQVTLSCSPISGHRSVSWYQQTPGQGLQFLFEYFSETQRNKGNFPGRFSGRQFSNSRSEMNVSTLELGDSALYLCASSPGLAGHSTPQETQYFGPGTRLLVL.

The V call is TRBV2, the J call TRBJ2-5; TRBD2 aligns across 10 bases. V lost 0 bases to trimming and J lost 1 base; unmatched junction nucleotides: 8. CDR3 length equals 18 residues. CDR1 and CDR2 from the germline V gene are SNHLY and FYNNEI. The CDR3 spells CASSEALRIAGGQETQYF. The CDR3 nucleotides read TGTGCCAGCAGTGAAGCGCTTCGTATAGCGGGGGGCCAAGAGACCCAGTACTTC.

The chain carries TRBV5-1 and TRBJ2-5, with TRBD2 matching over 7 bases. This CDR3 region has 16 residues. Trimming cost V 4 bases and J 2 bases; bases outside gene matches: 11. Germline V gene sequence: CDR1 SGHRS, CDR2 YFSETQ. The CDR3 DNA reads as TGCGCCAGCAGCCCCCGCCCGGCTAGCGGACAAGAGACCCAGTACTTC. It yields the protein CASSPRPASGQETQYF.

CDR3 in DNA: TGTGCCAGCGGACCGAGGACAGGGGCCCTGACCGGGGAGCTGTTTTTT. This encodes CASGPRTGALTGELFF. The chain links TRBV7-2 to TRBJ2-2; the match to TRBD1 covers 9 bases. With 8 bases clipped from V and 5 bases from J, the junction kept 12 bases outside the gene matches. This CDR3 has 16 residues. Germline lookup yields CDR1 SGHTA and CDR2 FQGNSA. Drawing the rest from reference TRBV7-2 and TRBJ2-2, the complete variable domain is GAGVSQSPSNKVTEKGKDVELRCDPISGHTALYWYRQSLGQGLEFLIYFQGNSAPDKSGLPSDRFSAERTGGSVSTLTIQRTQQEDSAVYLCASGPRTGALTGELFFGEGSRLTVL.

CDR3 DNA sequence: TGTGCCAGCAGCCCTACGGGGGCGGGAGGGGACATTCAGTACTTC. This codes for CASSPTGAGGDIQYF. The chain carries TRBV7-6 and TRBJ2-4, with 9 bases that match TRBD2. Germline CDR1 is SGHVS and CDR2 is FNYEAQ. CDR3 length equals 15 residues. V dropped 5 bases and J dropped 8; count of bases not matched to a gene: 10.

In this sample, this clone turned up a few times. The chain is built from TRBV4-1 and TRBJ2-7; the match to TRBD2 covers 7 bases. Per the germline V gene, CDR1 is MGHRA and CDR2 is YSYEKL. This CDR3 has 17 amino acids. Germline trimming cut 5 bases from V and 6 bases from J; bases unmatched to any gene: 19. As DNA, the CDR3 is TGCGCCAGCAGCTCTGTCGGGAGGCGGGAGCGGTCGGGCGAGCAGTACTTC. It yields the protein CASSSVGRRERSGEQYF.

The rearrangement uses TRBV19 and TRBJ1-1; D may be TRBD1 (5 bases). V gave up 1 base and J gave up 4 bases, with 10 bases separating them. This CDR3 is built from 14 residues. Germline CDR1 and CDR2: LNHDA and SQIVND (reference sequence). The CDR3 sequence: CASSIGPGFTEAFF. The DNA for the CDR3 is TGTGCCAGTAGTATAGGACCAGGGTTCACTGAAGCTTTCTTT.

This clone came up once. The chain carries TRBV5-1 and TRBJ2-1, with D possibly TRBD1 on 8 matching bases. Germline V gives CDR1 SGHRS, CDR2 YFSETQ. The CDR3 runs to 16 residues. V lost 4 bases and J 1 base, leaving 15 bases between the germline ends. The CDR3 sequence is CASSPDREGSYNEQFF. CDR3 coding DNA: TGCGCCAGCAGCCCGGACAGGGAGGGGTCCTACAATGAGCAGTTCTTC. The variable domain in full, with the rest retrieved from reference TRBV5-1 and TRBJ2-1, is KAGVTQTPRYLIKTRGQQVTLSCSPISGHRSVSWYQQTPGQGLQFLFEYFSETQRNKGNFPGRFSGRQFSNSRSEMNVSTLELGDSALYLCASSPDREGSYNEQFFGPGTRLTVL.

The chain employs TRBV10-2 and TRBJ2-7; a possible D gene is TRBD2 (6 bases). V lost 7 bases and J 3 bases, leaving 13 bases between the germline ends. In germline, CDR1 is WSHSY, CDR2 SAAADI. The CDR3 loop spans 13 amino acids. The CDR3: CASKLAYGYEQYF. CDR3 bases: TGCGCCAGCAAGCTAGCGTATGGCTACGAGCAGTACTTC.

This sequence joins TRBV6-1 and TRBJ1-5; 7 bases line up with TRBD1. In germline, CDR1 is MNHNS, CDR2 SASEGT. CDR3 length equals 13 residues. J was trimmed by 2 bases and V by 6 bases; bases with no gene match: 1. CDR3 protein: CASRGTGNQPQHF. The CDR3, as DNA: TGTGCCAGCAGAGGGACAGGCAATCAGCCCCAGCATTTT.

The chain combines TRBV5-1 with TRBJ2-1; TRBD2 aligns across 14 bases. This CDR3 region has 15 residues. Germline V gives CDR1 SGHRS, CDR2 YFSETQ. With 4 bases clipped from V and 7 bases from J, the junction kept 4 bases outside the gene matches. Here the CDR3 DNA reads TGCGCCAGCAGCCCGGGACTAGCGGGGGTAAATGAGCAGTTCTTC. It translates to CASSPGLAGVNEQFF.

This chain uses TRBV19 with TRBJ1-1; maybe TRBD1 (6 bases). The CDR3 is made up of 13 amino acids. Trimming shortened V by 5 bases and J by 6 bases, and 13 bases separated the two germline ends. Germline CDR1 and CDR2: LNHDA and SQIVND (reference sequence). CDR3 in DNA: TGTGCCAGTAGTGCTGTCAGGGGTGCTGAAGCTTTCTTT. It translates to CASSAVRGAEAFF.

J is TRBJ1-2 and V is TRBV30; 7 nucleotides agree with TRBD1. Germline CDR1 is GTSNPN and CDR2 is SVGIG (reference sequence). The CDR3 loop spans 16 amino acids. J lost 4 bases, V lost 4 bases, and 15 bases had no gene match. The CDR3 DNA sequence: TGTGCCTGGAATCCCCTCGGACAGGCGCTATTCTATGGCTACACCTTC. It is translated as CAWNPLGQALFYGYTF.

The chain has TRBV19 and TRBJ1-1, with 9 bases lining up with TRBD1. V lost 3 bases, J lost 6 bases, and 8 bases stayed unmatched. Looked up from germline, CDR1 is LNHDA and CDR2 is SQIVND (reference sequence). This CDR3 is 15 amino acids long. CDR3 sequence reads: CASSMSRDREAEAFF. The CDR3 DNA sequence: TGTGCCAGTAGTATGTCCCGGGACAGGGAGGCTGAAGCTTTCTTT.

This clone came up a few times. V is TRBV14 and J is TRBJ2-3; TRBD1 aligns across 8 bases. The germline gives CDR1 SGHDN, CDR2 FVKESK. This CDR3 has 17 amino acids. Trimming cost V 5 bases and J 4 bases; bases outside gene matches: 14. CDR3 loop: CASSERQGRGFADTQYF. The CDR3 coding sequence is TGTGCCAGCAGCGAAAGACAGGGGCGAGGGTTCGCAGATACGCAGTATTTT.

This clone was observed a few times. The chain uses TRBV7-6 and TRBJ1-6; D is unresolved. CDR3 size: 16 residues. Germline V gives CDR1 SGHVS, CDR2 FNYEAQ. V shed 5 bases and J shed 8 bases, with 19 bases lying between them. CDR3 amino acids: CASSKQRSPSDSPLHF. In nucleotides, the CDR3 is TGTGCCAGCAGCAAGCAGCGGTCACCTAGTGATTCACCCCTCCACTTT.

This clone occurred a few times. The chain employs TRBV5-1 and TRBJ2-3; D is ambiguous. CDR1 is SGHRS, CDR2 YFSETQ, per germline. CDR3 length equals 15 residues. Trimming shortened V by 5 bases and J by 0 bases, and 13 bases separated the two germline ends. CDR3 residues: CASRRGVPSTDTQYF. The CDR3 bases are TGCGCCAGCAGGCGAGGAGTACCCAGCACAGATACGCAGTATTTT.